The 27 T cell receptor beta chains below were found in one sample sequenced in a study of shared clonotypes between healthy human individuals (dated by TCRdb to 2018 to 2021). Libraries were built with the immunoSEQ multiplex PCR assay. Here the immuneACCESS table is served through TCRdb, limited to in-frame sequences with V and J called. Missing clones are a known gap in these copies; in checked studies unresolved V genes cover under half, and the rest lacks a known reason. Present in this sample are about 1 million clones, roughly 80% of which were seen just once. The ten largest clones capture about 1.4% of the sample. Sequenced material: memory CD4+ T cells sorted from blood. The cell subset or site label, read with the paper, signifies: CD45RA-negative fraction. The receptors were gathered from a man aged 18-30 years in good health.

By sample share, this clone is medium-sized. V and J are TRBV19 and TRBJ1-4; no clear D gene. The ends were cut back, 5 bases at V and 8 bases at J, with 6 bases in the middle. The germline V gene encodes CDR1 LNHDA and CDR2 SQIVND (reference sequence). The CDR3 totals 11 residues. The CDR3 DNA sequence: TGTGCCAGTAGTGTCTCGGAAAAACTGTTTTTT. Translation gives CASSVSEKLFF.

This clone was seen a single time. The chain employs TRBV5-4 and TRBJ2-3, with 9 bases aligning to TRBD1. The CDR3 runs to 14 residues. Germline CDR1 is SGHNT and CDR2 is YYREEE (reference sequence). V trimming: 4 bases; J trimming: 1 base; junction bases outside the gene matches: 1. CDR3 in amino acids: CASSRQGGTDTQYF. In nucleotides, the CDR3 is TGTGCCAGCAGCCGACAGGGGGGCACAGATACGCAGTATTTT.

The J gene is TRBJ2-7, the V gene TRBV7-2, with 8 positions matching TRBD1. This CDR3 is built from 15 residues. Germline V CDR1 and CDR2: SGHTA, FQGNSA. J was trimmed by 3 bases and V by 1 base; bases with no gene match: 5. DNA of the CDR3: TGTGCCAGCAGCTTAGGGACAGGGTGGGGCTACGAGCAGTACTTC. Translated: CASSLGTGWGYEQYF.

CDR3 coding DNA: TGTGCCAGCAGACAGGGATCCGGGGAGCTGTTTTTT. As protein: CASRQGSGELFF. The chain links TRBV2 to TRBJ2-2, with D perhaps matching TRBD1 (6 bases). This CDR3 contains 12 residues. Germline V gives CDR1 SNHLY, CDR2 FYNNEI. Trimming took off 6 bases at V and 6 bases at J, with 8 bases between the two ends.

The J gene is TRBJ2-6, the V gene TRBV19; 7 bases agree with TRBD1. Germline-derived CDR1 and CDR2 are LNHDA and SQIVND (reference sequence). The V gene end was trimmed by 4 bases and the J gene end by 2 bases; junction bases not matched to a gene: 2. This CDR3 is 15 amino acids long. DNA of the CDR3: TGTGCCAGTAGTACGACAGGGACTGGGGCCAACGTCCTGACTTTC. It is translated as CASSTTGTGANVLTF.

V gene TRBV7-9 combines with J gene TRBJ1-2, with D possibly being TRBD1 (5 bases). Germline V gene sequence: CDR1 SEHNR, CDR2 FQNEAQ (reference sequence). The CDR3 consists of 11 residues. V was cut by 6 bases and J by 6 bases, with 8 bases left in between. The CDR3 loop reads CASRTDDGYTF. Here the CDR3 DNA reads TGTGCCAGCAGGACAGATGATGGCTACACCTTC.

The chain uses TRBV5-4 and TRBJ2-2; 8 bases line up with TRBD2. The CDR3 runs 15 residues. Germline loops: CDR1 SGHNT, CDR2 YYREEE (reference sequence). V shed 4 bases, J shed 5 bases, and the junction held 7 bases outside the gene matches. The CDR3 sequence: CASSILAGRTGELFF. The CDR3 region has the DNA TGTGCCAGCAGCATTCTAGCGGGTAGAACCGGGGAGCTGTTTTTT.

This clone was seen a single time. The V gene is TRBV25-1, the J gene TRBJ1-3, with a possible D match to TRBD1 (6 bases). The CDR3 consists of 15 residues. CDR1 MGHDK and CDR2 SYGVNS come from the germline V gene. V gave up 2 bases and J gave up 2 bases, with 10 bases separating them. CDR3 nucleotides: TGTGCCAGCAGTGAAGGGCAGGGGACTGGAAACACCATATATTTT. Its translation: CASSEGQGTGNTIYF.

CDR3: CAIRGGPSGRDEQYF. The CDR3 DNA reads as TGTGCCATCAGGGGGGGACCTAGCGGGAGGGACGAGCAGTACTTC. The genes are TRBV10-3 and TRBJ2-7, with TRBD2 matching over 12 bases. V lost 6 bases, J lost 5 bases, and 8 bases stayed unmatched. The CDR3 is made up of 15 amino acids. The V gene's germline CDR1 is ENHRY and CDR2 SYGVKD.

The rearrangement uses TRBV4-3 and TRBJ2-1, with 9 nucleotides matching TRBD1. V gave up 5 bases and J gave up 7 bases; unmatched junction bases: 15. The CDR3 has 17 residues. Looked up from germline, CDR1 is LGHNA and CDR2 is YSLEER. CDR3 residues: CASSERLGGTGLNEQFF. The CDR3, as DNA: TGCGCCAGCAGCGAAAGACTCGGCGGGACAGGGTTGAATGAGCAGTTCTTC.

The chain combines TRBV11-2 with TRBJ2-7, with 7 nucleotides matching TRBD1. The CDR3 runs 15 residues. Germline loops: CDR1 SGHAT, CDR2 FQNNGV. The ends lost 1 base at V and 1 base at J; junction bases unmatched: 4. Written as DNA, the CDR3 is TGTGCCAGCAGCTTAGGACAGGGCGGATCCTACGAGCAGTACTTC. Protein sequence: CASSLGQGGSYEQYF. Together with reference TRBV11-2 and TRBJ2-7, the CDR3 gives the full variable domain: EAGVAQSPRYKIIEKRQSVAFWCNPISGHATLYWYQQILGQGPKLLIQFQNNGVVDDSQLPKDRFSAERLKGVDSTLKIQPAKLEDSAVYLCASSLGQGGSYEQYFGPGTRLTVT.

The CDR3: CASSLGGQGAVEQYF. CDR3 coding DNA: TGCGCCAGCAGCTTGGGAGGACAGGGGGCGGTCGAGCAGTACTTC. The chain uses TRBV5-1 and TRBJ2-7; 11 bases are a match to TRBD1. The CDR3 extends over 15 amino acids. The germline CDR1 and CDR2 sequences are SGHRS and YFSETQ. J gave up 6 bases and V 0 bases, and 5 bases lay outside the gene matches.

For the CDR3, the DNA is TGTGCCAGCAGCTTGGGGGACAGAAGCCAAGAGACCCAGTACTTC. This codes for CASSLGDRSQETQYF. V usage is TRBV5-4 and J usage is TRBJ2-5; 7 nucleotides agree with TRBD1. With 0 bases clipped from V and 1 base from J, the junction kept 3 bases outside the gene matches. CDR1 is SGHNT and CDR2 is YYREEE in the germline V gene (reference sequence). There are 15 residues in the CDR3. Filled out from reference TRBV5-4 and TRBJ2-5, the complete variable domain reads ETGVTQSPTHLIKTRGQQVTLRCSSQSGHNTVSWYQQALGQGPQFIFQYYREEENGRGNFPPRFSGLQFPNYSSELNVNALELDDSALYLCASSLGDRSQETQYFGPGTRLLVL.

The rearrangement joins TRBV27 to TRBJ1-2; D is uncertain. CDR3 length equals 13 residues. Germline loops: CDR1 MNHEY, CDR2 SMNVEV (reference sequence). V shed 6 bases and J shed 0 bases, with 8 bases lying between them. The CDR3 is CASRKTANYGYTF. CDR3 DNA: TGTGCCAGCAGAAAGACGGCTAACTATGGCTACACCTTC.

The chain has TRBV5-1 and TRBJ2-5; 9 bases align to TRBD1. After removal of 0 bases from V and 5 bases from J, the junction contained 11 bases not matched to a gene. The CDR3 runs 17 residues. Germline CDR1 is SGHRS and CDR2 is YFSETQ. The CDR3 DNA reads TGCGCCAGCAGCTTGGGGGCGGACACAGGGGGCGCGGAGACCCAGTACTTC. It codes for CASSLGADTGGAETQYF.

The chain couples TRBV7-8 to TRBJ2-7; D possibly corresponds to TRBD2 (6 bases). Trimming stripped 5 bases from V and 2 bases from J, with 19 bases between. Germline lookup yields CDR1 SGHVS and CDR2 FQNEAQ. The CDR3 is 16 amino acids. The CDR3 sequence: CASSPRFVAVTYEQYF. The CDR3 nucleotides are TGTGCCAGCAGCCCCCGCTTTGTAGCGGTAACCTACGAGCAGTACTTC.

V is TRBV23-1 and J is TRBJ2-2, with D possibly TRBD1 on 6 matching bases. TRBV23-1 is assigned to the ORF class and has an uncertain function. This CDR3 has 18 residues. Trimming took off 0 bases at V and 4 bases at J, with 18 bases between the two ends. The CDR3 DNA follows: TGCGCCAGCAGTCAATCTGGTGCGACAGGAAGGTCCACCGGGGAGCTGTTTTTT. Translated: CASSQSGATGRSTGELFF.

This clone has a handful of counts. Other DNA sequences in the same sample also yield this CDR3. The rearrangement links TRBV5-1 to TRBJ1-1, with D hard to call. Germline assignment: CDR1 SGHRS and CDR2 YFSETQ. This CDR3 has 13 amino acids. Between the trimmed V and J ends, which lost 1 base and 0 bases, there was a span of 4 bases. The CDR3 nucleotides are TGCGCCAGCAGCTTGTCTCTGAACACTGAAGCTTTCTTT. Protein product: CASSLSLNTEAFF.

This chain uses TRBV19 with TRBJ1-5, with D perhaps TRBD1 (6 bases). V lost 6 bases, J lost 7 bases, and 16 bases lay in between. Germline V CDR1 and CDR2: LNHDA, SQIVND (reference sequence). There are 14 residues in the CDR3. The CDR3 DNA reads TGTGCCAGTAGATTCCCCGGGGGCGAACAGCCCCAGCATTTT. The encoded protein is CASRFPGGEQPQHF. Drawing the rest from reference TRBV19 and TRBJ1-5, the complete variable domain is DGGITQSPKYLFRKEGQNVTLSCEQNLNHDAMYWYRQDPGQGLRLIYYSQIVNDFQKGDIAEGYSVSREKKESFPLTVTSAQKNPTAFYLCASRFPGGEQPQHFGDGTRLSIL.

The V gene is TRBV14, the J gene TRBJ1-6; the D is unclear. The CDR3 totals 16 residues. The germline gives CDR1 SGHDN, CDR2 FVKESK. Trimming removed 2 bases at V and 0 bases at J, with 8 bases between. CDR3 amino acids: CASSQYGSSYNSPLHF. Written as DNA, the CDR3 is TGTGCCAGCAGCCAATATGGGAGCTCCTATAATTCACCCCTCCACTTT.

The genes are TRBV28 and TRBJ2-5; D is ambiguous. The CDR3 contains 14 residues. From germline, CDR1 is MDHEN and CDR2 SYDVKM. V lost 3 bases to trimming and J lost 2 bases, with 10 bases between them. CDR3 region: CASSFGRLQETQYF. The CDR3 DNA reads as TGTGCCAGCAGTTTTGGACGGTTGCAAGAGACCCAGTACTTC.

The V call is TRBV28, the J call TRBJ2-5; 9 bases are shared with TRBD2. The J call may be incorrect, as the DNA end agrees better with TRBJ2-7. CDR3 length: 16 residues. Germline CDR1 and CDR2: MDHEN and SYDVKM. The CDR3 reads CASSLSSGGLSYEQYF. CDR3 in DNA: TGTGCCAGCAGTTTAAGTAGCGGGGGCTTATCCTACGAGCAGTACTTC.

The rearrangement links TRBV9 to TRBJ1-1, with TRBD1 matching over 7 bases. Germline values: CDR1 SGDLS, CDR2 YYNGEE. The CDR3 contains 16 residues. The V segment lost 4 bases and the J segment 1 base; nucleotides outside the gene matches: 10. This CDR3 reads CASSPRQGGGNTEAFF. The CDR3 DNA sequence: TGTGCCAGCAGCCCCCGACAGGGCGGGGGGAACACTGAAGCTTTCTTT.

The V call is TRBV4-1, the J call TRBJ1-5; D is possibly TRBD1 (5 bases). V lost 0 bases and J lost 2, with 14 bases in between. From germline, CDR1 is MGHRA and CDR2 YSYEKL. The CDR3 length is 17 residues. The CDR3 sequence is CASSQEGAGLGNQPQHF. The CDR3 DNA reads TGCGCCAGCAGCCAAGAAGGGGCAGGGCTTGGCAATCAGCCCCAGCATTTT.

CDR3 coding DNA: TGCGCCAGCAGCCAAGCGGCGCGGGAGACTGATACGCAGTATTTT. Translating gives CASSQAARETDTQYF. The chain recombines TRBV4-3 with TRBJ2-3, with 7 nucleotides matching TRBD2. Losses at the gene ends were 1 base for V and 6 bases for J; bases not matched to a gene: 7. The germline V gene has CDR1 LGHNA and CDR2 YSLEER. This CDR3 spans 15 amino acids.

This clone has a handful of counts. Other nucleotide sequences from this sample produce the same CDR3. The J gene is TRBJ2-3, the V gene TRBV5-1; D may be TRBD2 (5 bases). V shed 1 base and J shed 5 bases, with 5 bases lying between them. The CDR3 totals 12 residues. Germline assignment: CDR1 SGHRS and CDR2 YFSETQ. The CDR3 loop is CASSLRGDTQYF. CDR3 bases: TGCGCCAGCAGCTTGCGGGGAGATACGCAGTATTTT.

The genes are TRBV5-4 and TRBJ2-1, with TRBD2 matching 7 bases. Germline CDR1 reads SGHNT; CDR2 reads YYREEE (reference sequence). CDR3 length: 13 amino acids. V shed 0 bases and J 9 bases; nucleotides not matched to a gene: 3. The CDR3 region is CASSLGGEGEQFF. CDR3 sequence (DNA): TGTGCCAGCAGCTTGGGTGGGGAGGGTGAGCAGTTCTTC.